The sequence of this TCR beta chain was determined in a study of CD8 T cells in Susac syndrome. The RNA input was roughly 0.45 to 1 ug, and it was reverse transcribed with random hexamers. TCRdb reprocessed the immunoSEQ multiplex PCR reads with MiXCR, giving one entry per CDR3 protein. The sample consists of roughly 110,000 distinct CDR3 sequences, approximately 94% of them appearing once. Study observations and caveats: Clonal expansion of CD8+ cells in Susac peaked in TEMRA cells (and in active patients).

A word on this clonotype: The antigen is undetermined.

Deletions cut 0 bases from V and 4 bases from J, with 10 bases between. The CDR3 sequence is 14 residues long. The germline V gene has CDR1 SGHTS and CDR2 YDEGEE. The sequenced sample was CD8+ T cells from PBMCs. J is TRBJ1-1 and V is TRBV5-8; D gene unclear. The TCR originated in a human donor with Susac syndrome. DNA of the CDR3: TGTGCCAGCAGCTTGGTTGCGGTCGCCACTGAAGCTTTCTTT. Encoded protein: CASSLVAVATEAFF.